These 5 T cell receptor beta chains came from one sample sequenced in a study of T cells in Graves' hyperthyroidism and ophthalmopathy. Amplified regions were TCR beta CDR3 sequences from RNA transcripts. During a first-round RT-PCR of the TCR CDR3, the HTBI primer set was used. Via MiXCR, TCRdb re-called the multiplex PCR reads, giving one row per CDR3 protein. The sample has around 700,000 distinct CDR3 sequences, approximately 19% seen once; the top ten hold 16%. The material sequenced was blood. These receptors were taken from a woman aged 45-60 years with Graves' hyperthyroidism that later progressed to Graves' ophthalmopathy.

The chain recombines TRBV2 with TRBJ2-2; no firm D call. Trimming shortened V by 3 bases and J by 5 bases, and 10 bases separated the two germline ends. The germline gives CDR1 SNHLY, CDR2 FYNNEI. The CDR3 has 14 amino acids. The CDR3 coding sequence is TGTGCCAGCAGTGACCCTATGGGAACCGGGGAGCTGTTTTTT. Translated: CASSDPMGTGELFF.

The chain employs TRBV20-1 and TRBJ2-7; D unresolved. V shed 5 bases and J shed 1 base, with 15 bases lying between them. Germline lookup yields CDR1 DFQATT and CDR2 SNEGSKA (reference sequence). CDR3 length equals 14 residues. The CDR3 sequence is CSAVPLTQSYEQYF. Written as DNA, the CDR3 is TGCAGTGCTGTCCCACTGACGCAGTCCTACGAGCAGTACTTC.

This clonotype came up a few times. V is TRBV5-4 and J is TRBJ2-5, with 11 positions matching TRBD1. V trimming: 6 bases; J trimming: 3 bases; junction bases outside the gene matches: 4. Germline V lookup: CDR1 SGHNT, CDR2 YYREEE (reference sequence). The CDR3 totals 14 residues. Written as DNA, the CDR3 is TGTGCCAGCAAAATGGGACAGGGGGAAGAGACCCAGTACTTC. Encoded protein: CASKMGQGEETQYF. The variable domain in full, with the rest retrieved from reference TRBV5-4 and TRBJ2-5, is ETGVTQSPTHLIKTRGQQVTLRCSSQSGHNTVSWYQQALGQGPQFIFQYYREEENGRGNFPPRFSGLQFPNYSSELNVNALELDDSALYLCASKMGQGEETQYFGPGTRLLVL.

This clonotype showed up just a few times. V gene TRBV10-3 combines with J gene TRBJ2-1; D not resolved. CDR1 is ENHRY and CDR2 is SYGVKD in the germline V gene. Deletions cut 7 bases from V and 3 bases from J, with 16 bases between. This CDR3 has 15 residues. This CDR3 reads CAIIVEGLNYNEQFF. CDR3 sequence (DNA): TGTGCCATCATTGTAGAAGGGTTGAACTACAATGAGCAGTTCTTC.

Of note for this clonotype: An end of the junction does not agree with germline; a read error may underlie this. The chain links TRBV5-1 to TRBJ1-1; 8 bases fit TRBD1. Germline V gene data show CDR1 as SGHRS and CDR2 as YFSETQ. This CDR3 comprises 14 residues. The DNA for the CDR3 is TGCACCAGCAGCTTGGGAGGACAGGGCCGAGAAGCTTTCTTT. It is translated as CTSSLGGQGREAFF.